This entry concerns a single T cell receptor beta chain. Its antigen is unknown. The data are from a study of shared clonotypes between healthy human individuals. Whole-study results and caveats: Few donors restricted represented genetic and exposure-history diversity.

Sequencing used immunoSEQ multiplex PCR; TCRdb keeps in-frame clones, though not all of them. Seen here are some 2.4 million clones, 80% to 95% observed once, and the top ten hold about 0.39%. CDR1 is SGHNT and CDR2 is YYREEE in the germline V gene (reference sequence). The CDR3 is 15 residues long. Unmatched junction bases numbered 6, after V lost 0 bases and J lost 4 bases. The genes are TRBV5-4 and TRBJ2-5, with 7 positions matching TRBD1. The sample taken for sequencing was naive CD4+ T cells from PBMCs. Subset given: CD45RA+ positively selected. This TCR was recovered from a man aged 18 to 30 in good health. Some clones in this sample may be carry-over from other donors' samples. The chain's CDR3 is CASSLARAGGETQYF. CDR3 sequence (DNA): TGTGCCAGCAGCTTGGCCAGGGCAGGGGGAGAGACCCAGTACTTC.